This paragraph covers one T cell receptor (beta chain) sequence. As yet, its antigen is unknown. These data originate in a study of T cell clusters in autoimmune cytopenias. Findings and limits, study-wide: TRB repertoire shifts in secondary cytopenia and chronic lymphocytic leukemia mostly reflected lymphoma, not autoimmunity. A dominant lymphoma-associated repertoire apparently masked the cluster-lack signature in secondary cytopenia versus chronic lymphocytic leukemia.

TRB amplification used 250 ng of peripheral blood genomic DNA. Multiplex touch-down PCR amplified TRB using TRB-A and TRB-B pools in one tube. Reprocessing the multiplex PCR reads, TCRdb reports a single entry for every CDR3 protein and omits DNA. This sample's table has 8,000 to 8,500 distinct CDR3 sequences. Germline assignment: CDR1 KGHSH and CDR2 LQKENI. This CDR3 is built from 12 residues. This chain uses TRBV18 with TRBJ1-1. The material sequenced was peripheral blood. This TCR derives from a human donor with an autoimmune cytopenia or autoimmune hepatitis (not recorded which). The CDR3 loop is CASSQENTEAFF.